This T cell receptor beta chain derives from a study of regulatory T cells in long-lasting Graves disease. About the study: Antithyroid drug use was under 3 months in newly diagnosed Graves' patients.

Arm-PCR of CDR3 regions and iRepertoire HTBI primers were used to build TCR beta libraries. Original processing notes: Among the samples, roughly 65 TRBV and about 15 TRBJ segments were identified. Using its own MiXCR run on the multiplex PCR reads, TCRdb lists one record per CDR3 protein. For this entry, the V and J calls and clone size follow TCRdb and not the study's own pipeline. The sample includes about 610,000 distinct CDR3 sequences, roughly a sixth seen only once; the top ten take about 11%. Time point reported: newly diagnosed GD, antithyroid drugs for less than 3 months. PBMC RNA was the source of the TCR library. V was clipped by 7 bases and J by 2 bases; unmatched bases: 6. The CDR3 spans 15 residues. Germline V gene sequence: CDR1 MNHNS, CDR2 SASEGT. General observations from the study: Favoring TRBV28, TRBJ1-2 and TRBJ2-5 was a feature seen in persistent disease.

This clonotype was observed many times. Its antigen is as yet unknown. Another study also made use of these data, one on T cells in Graves' hyperthyroidism and ophthalmopathy.

The chain employs TRBV6-1 and TRBJ1-1, with 11 bases identical to TRBD1. This clonotype was sampled from a man younger than 35 with Graves disease. The sequenced sample was peripheral blood mononuclear cells (PBMCs), obtained at new diagnosis, from a patient treated with antithyroid drugs. CDR3 coding DNA: TGTGCCAGCATCCGTGGACAGGGGGCAAACACTGAAGCTTTCTTT. It specifies CASIRGQGANTEAFF.